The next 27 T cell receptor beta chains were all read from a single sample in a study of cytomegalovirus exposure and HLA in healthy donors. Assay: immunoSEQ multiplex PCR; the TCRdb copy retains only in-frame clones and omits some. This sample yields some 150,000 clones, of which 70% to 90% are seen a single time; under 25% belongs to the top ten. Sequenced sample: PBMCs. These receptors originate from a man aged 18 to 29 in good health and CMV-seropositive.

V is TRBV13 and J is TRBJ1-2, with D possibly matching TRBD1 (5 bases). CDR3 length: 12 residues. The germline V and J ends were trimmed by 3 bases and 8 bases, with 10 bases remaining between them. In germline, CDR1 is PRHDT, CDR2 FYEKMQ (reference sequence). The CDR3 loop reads CASSFGQGGYTF. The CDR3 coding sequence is TGTGCCAGCAGCTTTGGGCAGGGAGGCTACACCTTC.

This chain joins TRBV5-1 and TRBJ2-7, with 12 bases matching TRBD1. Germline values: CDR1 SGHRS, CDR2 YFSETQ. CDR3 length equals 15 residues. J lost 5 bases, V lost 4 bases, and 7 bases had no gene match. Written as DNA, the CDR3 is TGCGCCAGCAGCGCCGGGACAGGGGGCGTCGACGAGCAGTACTTC. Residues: CASSAGTGGVDEQYF.

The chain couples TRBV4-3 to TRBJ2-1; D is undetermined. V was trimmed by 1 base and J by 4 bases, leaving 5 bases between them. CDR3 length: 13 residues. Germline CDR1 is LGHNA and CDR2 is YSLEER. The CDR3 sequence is CASSQGGYNEQFF. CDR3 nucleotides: TGCGCCAGCAGCCAAGGAGGTTACAATGAGCAGTTCTTC.

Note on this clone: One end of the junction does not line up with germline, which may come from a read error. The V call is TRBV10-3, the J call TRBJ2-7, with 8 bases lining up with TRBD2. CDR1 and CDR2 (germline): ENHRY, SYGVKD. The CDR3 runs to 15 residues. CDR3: CAIGDSGTRSYEQYF. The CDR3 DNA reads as TGTGCCATCGGTGATAGCGGGACTCGCTCCTACGAGCAGTACTTC.

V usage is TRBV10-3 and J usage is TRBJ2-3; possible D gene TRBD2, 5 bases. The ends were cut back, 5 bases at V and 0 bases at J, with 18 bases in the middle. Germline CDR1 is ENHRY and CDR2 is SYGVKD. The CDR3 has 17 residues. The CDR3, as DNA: TGTGCCATCAGTCCCGGAGTGGCTAGCAGAAGCACAGATACGCAGTATTTT. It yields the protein CAISPGVASRSTDTQYF.

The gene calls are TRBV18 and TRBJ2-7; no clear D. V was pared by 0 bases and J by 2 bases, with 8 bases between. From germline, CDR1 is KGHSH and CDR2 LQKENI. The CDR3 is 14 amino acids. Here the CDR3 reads CASSPPALPYEQYF. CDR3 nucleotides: TGTGCCAGCTCACCACCGGCCCTCCCCTACGAGCAGTACTTC.

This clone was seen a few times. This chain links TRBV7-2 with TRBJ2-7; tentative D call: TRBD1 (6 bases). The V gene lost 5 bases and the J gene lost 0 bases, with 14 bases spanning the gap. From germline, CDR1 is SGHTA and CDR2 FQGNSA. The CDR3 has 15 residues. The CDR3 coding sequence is TGTGCCAGCAGCCCAGAGAAGACAGGCTCCTACGAGCAGTACTTC. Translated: CASSPEKTGSYEQYF.

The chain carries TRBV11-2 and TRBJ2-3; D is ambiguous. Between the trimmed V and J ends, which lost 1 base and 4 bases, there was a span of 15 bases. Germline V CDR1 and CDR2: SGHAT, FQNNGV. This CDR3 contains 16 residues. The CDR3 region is CASSLGYSPNADTQYF. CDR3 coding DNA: TGTGCCAGCAGCTTAGGGTACTCCCCGAACGCAGATACGCAGTATTTT.

CDR3 nucleotides: TGTGCCAGCAGCCCCGTGACAGGGAGCGCCTACGAGCAGTACTTC. The encoded protein is CASSPVTGSAYEQYF. The rearrangement links TRBV5-4 to TRBJ2-7; 7 nucleotides agree with TRBD1. CDR1 SGHNT and CDR2 YYREEE come from the germline V gene (reference sequence). Trimming took 4 bases from V and 2 from J; bases not matched to a gene: 9. CDR3 length: 15 residues.

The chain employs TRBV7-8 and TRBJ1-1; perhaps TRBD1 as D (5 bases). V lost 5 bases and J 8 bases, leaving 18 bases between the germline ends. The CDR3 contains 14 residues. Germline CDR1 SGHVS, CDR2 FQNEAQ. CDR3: CASSPGWGRMEAFF. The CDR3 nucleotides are TGTGCCAGCAGCCCAGGGTGGGGAAGGATGGAAGCTTTCTTT.

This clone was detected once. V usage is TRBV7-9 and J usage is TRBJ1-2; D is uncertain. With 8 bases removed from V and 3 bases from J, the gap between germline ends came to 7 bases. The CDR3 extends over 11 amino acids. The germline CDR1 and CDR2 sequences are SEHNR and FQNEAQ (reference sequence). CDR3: CASDPDYGYTF. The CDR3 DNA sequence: TGTGCCAGCGATCCAGACTATGGCTACACCTTC.

The CDR3 nucleotides are TGTGCCAGCAGTGAAGGCCAGGGGTACACCATATATTTT. The encoded protein is CASSEGQGYTIYF. V usage is TRBV6-1 and J usage is TRBJ1-3; D possibly corresponds to TRBD1 (6 bases). The CDR3 covers 13 residues. The germline V gene has CDR1 MNHNS and CDR2 SASEGT. Trimming removed 1 base from V and 8 bases from J, with 9 bases in between.

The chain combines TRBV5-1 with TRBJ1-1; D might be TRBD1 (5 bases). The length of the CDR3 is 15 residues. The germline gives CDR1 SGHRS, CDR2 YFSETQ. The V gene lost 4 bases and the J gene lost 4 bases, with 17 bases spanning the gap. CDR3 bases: TGCGCCAGCAGCGCGGTCCGGGGGTCGGGCACTGAAGCTTTCTTT. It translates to CASSAVRGSGTEAFF.

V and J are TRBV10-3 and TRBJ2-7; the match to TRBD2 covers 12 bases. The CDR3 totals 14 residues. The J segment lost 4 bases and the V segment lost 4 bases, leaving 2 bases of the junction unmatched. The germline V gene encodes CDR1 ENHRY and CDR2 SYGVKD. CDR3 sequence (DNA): TGTGCCATCAGTGGGACTAGCGGGATTTACGAGCAGTACTTC. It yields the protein CAISGTSGIYEQYF.

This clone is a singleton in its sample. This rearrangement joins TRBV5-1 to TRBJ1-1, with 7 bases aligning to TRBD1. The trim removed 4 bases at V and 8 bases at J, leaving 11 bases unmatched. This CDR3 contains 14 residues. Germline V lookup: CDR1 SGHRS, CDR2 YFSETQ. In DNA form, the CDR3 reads TGCGCCAGCAGCCCCCTTGTGACAGGGACCGAAGCTTTCTTT. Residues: CASSPLVTGTEAFF.

The CDR3: CASSEAPWTSTETQYF. CDR3 in DNA: TGTGCCAGCAGTGAAGCGCCGTGGACTAGCACAGAGACCCAGTACTTC. The chain uses TRBV6-1 and TRBJ2-5; 8 bases map to TRBD2. J lost 4 bases, V lost 0 bases, and 7 bases had no gene match. This CDR3 region has 16 residues. Germline V CDR1 and CDR2: MNHNS, SASEGT.

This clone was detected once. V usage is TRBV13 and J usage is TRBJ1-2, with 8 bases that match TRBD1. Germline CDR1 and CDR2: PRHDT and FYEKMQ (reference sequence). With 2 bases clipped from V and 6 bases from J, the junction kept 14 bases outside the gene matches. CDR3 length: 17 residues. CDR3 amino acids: CASSLTGGASLVNGYTF. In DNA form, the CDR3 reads TGTGCCAGCAGCTTAACAGGGGGAGCCTCTCTTGTGAATGGCTACACCTTC.

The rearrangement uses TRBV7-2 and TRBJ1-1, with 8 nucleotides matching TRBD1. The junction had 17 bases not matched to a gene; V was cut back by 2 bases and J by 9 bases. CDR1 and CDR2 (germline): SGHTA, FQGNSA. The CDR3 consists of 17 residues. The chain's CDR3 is CASSLQGAQFGAVQAFF. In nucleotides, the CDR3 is TGTGCCAGCAGCTTACAGGGGGCGCAGTTCGGTGCGGTACAAGCTTTCTTT.

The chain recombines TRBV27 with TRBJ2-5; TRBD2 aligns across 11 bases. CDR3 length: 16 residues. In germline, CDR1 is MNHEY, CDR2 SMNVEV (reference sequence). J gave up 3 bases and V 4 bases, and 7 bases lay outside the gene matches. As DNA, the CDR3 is TGTGCCAGCAGTTCCATTCTAGCGGGGGGAAAAGAGACCCAGTACTTC. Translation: CASSSILAGGKETQYF.

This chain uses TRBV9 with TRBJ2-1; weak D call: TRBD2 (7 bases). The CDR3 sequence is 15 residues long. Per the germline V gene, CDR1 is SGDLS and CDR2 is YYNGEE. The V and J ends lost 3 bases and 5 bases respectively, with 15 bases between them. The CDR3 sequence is CASSALGGANNEQFF. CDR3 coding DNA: TGTGCCAGCAGCGCCCTTGGGGGGGCCAACAATGAGCAGTTCTTC.

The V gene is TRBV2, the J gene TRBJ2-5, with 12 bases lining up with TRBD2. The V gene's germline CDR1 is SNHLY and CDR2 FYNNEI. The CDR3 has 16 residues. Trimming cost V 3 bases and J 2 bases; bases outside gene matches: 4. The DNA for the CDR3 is TGTGCCAGCAGTGAGGGGCTAGCGGGGGGGCAAGAGACCCAGTACTTC. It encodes CASSEGLAGGQETQYF.

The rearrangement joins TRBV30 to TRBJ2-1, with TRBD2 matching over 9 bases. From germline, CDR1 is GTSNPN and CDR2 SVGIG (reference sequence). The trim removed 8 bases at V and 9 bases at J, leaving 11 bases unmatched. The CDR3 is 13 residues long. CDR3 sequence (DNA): TGTGCCCACGAGGTAGCGGGAGTAGCTGAGCAGTTCTTC. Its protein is CAHEVAGVAEQFF.

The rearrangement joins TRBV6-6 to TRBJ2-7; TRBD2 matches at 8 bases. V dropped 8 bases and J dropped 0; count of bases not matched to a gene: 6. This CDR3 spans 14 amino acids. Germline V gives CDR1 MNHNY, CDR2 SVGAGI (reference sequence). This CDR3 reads CASGSGGSSYEQYF. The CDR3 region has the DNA TGTGCCAGCGGGAGCGGGGGCAGCTCCTACGAGCAGTACTTC.

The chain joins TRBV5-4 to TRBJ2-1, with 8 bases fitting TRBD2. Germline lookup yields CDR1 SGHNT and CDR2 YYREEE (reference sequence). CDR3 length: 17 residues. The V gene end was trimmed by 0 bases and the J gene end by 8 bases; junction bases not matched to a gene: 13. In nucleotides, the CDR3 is TGTGCCAGCAGCTTGGGTTTAGGCGGGGGGAATCCTGATGAGCAGTTCTTC. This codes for CASSLGLGGGNPDEQFF.

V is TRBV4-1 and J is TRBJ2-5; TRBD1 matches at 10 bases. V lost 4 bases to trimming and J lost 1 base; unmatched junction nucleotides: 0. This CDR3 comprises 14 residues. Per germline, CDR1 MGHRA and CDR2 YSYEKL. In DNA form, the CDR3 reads TGCGCCAGCAGCCGACAGGGGGCCCAAGAGACCCAGTACTTC. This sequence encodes CASSRQGAQETQYF.

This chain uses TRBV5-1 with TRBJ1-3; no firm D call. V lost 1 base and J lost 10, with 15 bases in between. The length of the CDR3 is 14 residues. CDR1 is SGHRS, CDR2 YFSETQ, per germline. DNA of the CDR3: TGCGCCAGCAGCTTGTCGGGGATTATCTCAACCATATATTTT. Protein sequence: CASSLSGIISTIYF.

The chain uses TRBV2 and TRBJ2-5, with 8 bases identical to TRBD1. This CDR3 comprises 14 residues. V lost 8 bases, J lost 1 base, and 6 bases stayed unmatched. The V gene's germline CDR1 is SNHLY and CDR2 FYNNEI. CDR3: CASWGTGIQETQYF. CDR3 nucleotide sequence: TGTGCCAGCTGGGGGACAGGTATCCAAGAGACCCAGTACTTC. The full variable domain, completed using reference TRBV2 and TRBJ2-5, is EPEVTQTPSHQVTQMGQEVILRCVPISNHLYFYWYRQILGQKVEFLVSFYNNEISEKSEIFDDQFSVERPDGSNFTLKIRSTKLEDSAMYFCASWGTGIQETQYFGPGTRLLVL.